This is a list of T cell receptor beta chains from one sample in a study of T cell responses to AZD1222 COVID-19 vaccine. Here immunoSEQ multiplex PCR was the method, and the copy in TCRdb shows in-frame clones only, minus some. Of some 130,000 clones in the sample, over 75% are singletons; the top ten hold around 8.6%. The source material was peripheral blood, sampled on day 0 of AZD1222 vaccination. The receptors here all came from an adult in good health. CDR3s include the opening cysteine and the closing phenylalanine or tryptophan. D genes are given only for firm matches. Rows may omit the clone size; those that give it use once, few, many or a size class.

J	D	V	size	DNA	CDR3
TRBJ1-4	.	TRBV23-1	.	TGCGCCAGCAGTCCGCCAGGGTGGGGGGAAAAACTGTTTTTT	CASSPPGWGEKLFF
TRBJ2-7	.	TRBV15	.	TGTGCCACCAGCAGAGCCGGGGGCCGCTACGAGCAGTACTTC	CATSRAGGRYEQYF
TRBJ1-1	.	TRBV30	.	TGTGCCTGGAGCGAGACGGGGAGAAGTGAAGCTTTCTTT	CAWSETGRSEAFF
TRBJ1-4	.	TRBV7-9	.	TGTGCCGGGGATCGGTTGGGGGTTGGCGAAAAACTGTTTTTT	CAGDRLGVGEKLFF
TRBJ2-5	.	TRBV12-3/TRBV12-4	.	TGTGCCAGCAGTTCATCTCGGGAGACCCAGTACTTC	CASSSSRETQYF
TRBJ2-3	TRBD2	TRBV4-1	.	TGCGCCAGCAGCCAACGAGCGGGGGGTGCTAGCACAGATACGCAGTATTTT	CASSQRAGGASTDTQYF
TRBJ1-5	.	TRBV19	.	TGTGCCAGTAGTATCTACAGTGCCGATCAGCCCCAGCATTTT	CASSIYSADQPQHF
TRBJ2-3	.	TRBV9	.	TGTGCCAGCAGCGTAGGTTCAGGATCAGATACGCAGTATTTT	CASSVGSGSDTQYF
TRBJ1-4	.	TRBV10-3	.	TGTGCCATCAGTGGAGACAGGCCGCCGGAAAAACTGTTTTTT	CAISGDRPPEKLFF
TRBJ1-2	.	TRBV27	once	TGTGCCAGCAGTTCTTCCCCGGCGGGATACACCTTC	CASSSSPAGYTF
TRBJ1-1	.	TRBV7-5	.	TGTGCCAGAAGTTTTAGGTTAGACAGGGTGTACACTGAAGCTTTCTTT	CARSFRLDRVYTEAFF
TRBJ2-3	.	TRBV7-2	once	TGTGCCAGCAGCTTATATTCAGATACGCAGTATTTT	CASSLYSDTQYF
TRBJ2-7	.	TRBV7-8	.	TGTGCCAGCAGCTTATGGGCCACCCCCTACGAGCAGTACTTC	CASSLWATPYEQYF